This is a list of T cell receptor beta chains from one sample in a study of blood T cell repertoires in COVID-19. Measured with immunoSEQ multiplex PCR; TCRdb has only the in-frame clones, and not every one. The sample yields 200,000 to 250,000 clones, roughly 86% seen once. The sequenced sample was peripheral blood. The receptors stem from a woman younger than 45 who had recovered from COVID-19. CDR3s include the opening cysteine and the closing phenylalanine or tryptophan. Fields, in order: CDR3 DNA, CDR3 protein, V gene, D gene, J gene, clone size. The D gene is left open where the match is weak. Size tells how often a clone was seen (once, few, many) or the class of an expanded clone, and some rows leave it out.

CDR3 DNA: TGTGCCAGCAGGACCGGGGGTGAGCAGTTCTTC
CDR3 protein: CASRTGGEQFF
V gene: TRBV12-3/TRBV12-4
D gene: .
J gene: TRBJ2-1
clone size: once

CDR3 DNA: TGTGCCAGCTCACCACCGCGGGGGGGAGCCTACGAGCAGTACTTC
CDR3 protein: CASSPPRGGAYEQYF
V gene: TRBV18
D gene: TRBD2
J gene: TRBJ2-7
clone size: .

CDR3 DNA: TGTGCTAGTGGTTTGGTACTTTCCGAAGATACGCAGTATTTT
CDR3 protein: CASGLVLSEDTQYF
V gene: TRBV12-5
D gene: .
J gene: TRBJ2-3
clone size: .

CDR3 DNA: TGTGCCAGCAGCGCAGGTAACACTGAAGCTTTCTTT
CDR3 protein: CASSAGNTEAFF
V gene: TRBV9
D gene: .
J gene: TRBJ1-1
clone size: .

CDR3 DNA: TGTGCCAGCAGTTACACACAGAAGGATCAGCCCCAGCATTTT
CDR3 protein: CASSYTQKDQPQHF
V gene: TRBV6-5
D gene: .
J gene: TRBJ1-5
clone size: .

CDR3 DNA: TGCGCCAGCAGACCCGGGACAGGGGCGGTTGACACTGAAGCTTTCTTT
CDR3 protein: CASRPGTGAVDTEAFF
V gene: TRBV5-1
D gene: TRBD1
J gene: TRBJ1-1
clone size: .

CDR3 DNA: TGTGCCAGTAGTATGTTCCCGGCGGGAGGGACCGGGGAGCTGTTTTTT
CDR3 protein: CASSMFPAGGTGELFF
V gene: TRBV19
D gene: TRBD2
J gene: TRBJ2-2
clone size: once

CDR3 DNA: TGTGCCAGCAGCCCCATTTGGACAGGGAACACTGAAGCTTTCTTT
CDR3 protein: CASSPIWTGNTEAFF
V gene: TRBV9
D gene: TRBD1
J gene: TRBJ1-1
clone size: once

CDR3 DNA: TGCAGCGTCCGACAGGGGGAGAGCGGGGAGCTGTTTTTT
CDR3 protein: CSVRQGESGELFF
V gene: TRBV29-1
D gene: TRBD1
J gene: TRBJ2-2
clone size: .

CDR3 DNA: TGTGCCAGTAGAGAGGCCCTCTATGGCTACACCTTC
CDR3 protein: CASREALYGYTF
V gene: TRBV19
D gene: .
J gene: TRBJ1-2
clone size: .

CDR3 DNA: TGTGCCAGCAGTGTCGGGGGGGCACGTGATACGCAGTATTTT
CDR3 protein: CASSVGGARDTQYF
V gene: TRBV25-1
D gene: TRBD2
J gene: TRBJ2-3
clone size: few

CDR3 DNA: TGCGCCAGCAGCTTGGGGGACAGGGGGCCTGAAAAACTGTTTTTT
CDR3 protein: CASSLGDRGPEKLFF
V gene: TRBV5-1
D gene: TRBD1
J gene: TRBJ1-4
clone size: .

CDR3 DNA: TGTGCCAGCAGTGATAAGAATTCCGTCGGGAGGACAGGGAAACCGATAAAAGCTTTCTTT
CDR3 protein: CASSDKNSVGRTGKPIKAFF
V gene: TRBV6-1
D gene: TRBD1
J gene: TRBJ1-1
clone size: .

CDR3 DNA: TGTGCCAGCAGTGAATCGAGACAGGGGAATGAGCAGTTCTTC
CDR3 protein: CASSESRQGNEQFF
V gene: TRBV2
D gene: TRBD1
J gene: TRBJ2-1
clone size: .

CDR3 DNA: TGTGCCAGCAGCTTGCTAGCGGGGGACCACGGCATACCAGATACGCAGTATTTT
CDR3 protein: CASSLLAGDHGIPDTQYF
V gene: TRBV5-5
D gene: TRBD2
J gene: TRBJ2-3
clone size: .

CDR3 DNA: TGTGCCAGCAGCTCCCCGGCGGGGGGGTCCTTAGATACGCAGTATTTT
CDR3 protein: CASSSPAGGSLDTQYF
V gene: TRBV28
D gene: TRBD2
J gene: TRBJ2-3
clone size: .

CDR3 DNA: TGTGCCACCAGGCAGGGGGCTAATTCACCCCTCCACTTT
CDR3 protein: CATRQGANSPLHF
V gene: TRBV15
D gene: TRBD1
J gene: TRBJ1-6
clone size: few

CDR3 DNA: TGTGCCAGCAGTGGGTTGGGACAGAGTGTTTCCCAGCATTTT
CDR3 protein: CASSGLGQSVSQHF
V gene: TRBV28
D gene: TRBD1
J gene: TRBJ1-5
clone size: .

CDR3 DNA: TGCGCCAGCAGTGACCAGACAGGAATAAGTGAGACCCAGTACTTC
CDR3 protein: CASSDQTGISETQYF
V gene: TRBV10-1
D gene: .
J gene: TRBJ2-5
clone size: once

CDR3 DNA: TGCGCCAGCAGCTCCCTAGCGGGGGGGCCTGCAGATACGCAGTATTTT
CDR3 protein: CASSSLAGGPADTQYF
V gene: TRBV5-1
D gene: TRBD2
J gene: TRBJ2-3
clone size: .

CDR3 DNA: TGTGCCAGCACTCCCCTCCGGGGTATGAACACTGAAGCTTTCTTT
CDR3 protein: CASTPLRGMNTEAFF
V gene: TRBV11-2
D gene: .
J gene: TRBJ1-1
clone size: .

CDR3 DNA: TGTGCCAGCAGCTCCGACAGGGGGAGTAGCTACGAGCAGTACTTC
CDR3 protein: CASSSDRGSSYEQYF
V gene: TRBV7-9
D gene: TRBD1
J gene: TRBJ2-7
clone size: .

CDR3 DNA: TGTGCCAGCAGTCGCTGGAGCGGGGACTACGAGCAGTACTTC
CDR3 protein: CASSRWSGDYEQYF
V gene: TRBV6-2/TRBV6-3
D gene: TRBD2
J gene: TRBJ2-7
clone size: .

CDR3 DNA: TGTGCCAGCAGCTTAGTTGGGCAGGGTACCTACAATGAGCAGTTCTTC
CDR3 protein: CASSLVGQGTYNEQFF
V gene: TRBV7-2
D gene: .
J gene: TRBJ2-1
clone size: .

CDR3 DNA: TGTGCCAGCAGTGAAGGGGTCAGGGGGCACGGTGAGCAGTTCTTC
CDR3 protein: CASSEGVRGHGEQFF
V gene: TRBV2
D gene: TRBD1
J gene: TRBJ2-1
clone size: .

CDR3 DNA: TGCGCCAGCAGCCGGGACAGGGGCTCGAACACCGGGGAGCTGTTTTTT
CDR3 protein: CASSRDRGSNTGELFF
V gene: TRBV5-1
D gene: TRBD1
J gene: TRBJ2-2
clone size: once

CDR3 DNA: TGTGCCAGCAGCATTCGCAGGGAAGGGAATTCACCCCTCCACTTT
CDR3 protein: CASSIRREGNSPLHF
V gene: TRBV7-9
D gene: .
J gene: TRBJ1-6
clone size: .

CDR3 DNA: TGTGCCAGCTCACCATCTGAGAGCTCTGGAAACACCATATATTTT
CDR3 protein: CASSPSESSGNTIYF
V gene: TRBV18
D gene: .
J gene: TRBJ1-3
clone size: .

CDR3 DNA: TGTGCCTGGAACCCCCGGGGATACACTGAAGCTTTCTTT
CDR3 protein: CAWNPRGYTEAFF
V gene: TRBV30
D gene: .
J gene: TRBJ1-1
clone size: .

CDR3 DNA: TGCGCCAGCAGCCTAGGACAGGGGGGCAATGAGCAGTTCTTC
CDR3 protein: CASSLGQGGNEQFF
V gene: TRBV5-1
D gene: TRBD1
J gene: TRBJ2-1
clone size: .

CDR3 DNA: TGTGCCAGCAGCTTTGGGACAGGGTTTGCCGGGGAGCTGTTTTTT
CDR3 protein: CASSFGTGFAGELFF
V gene: TRBV5-5
D gene: TRBD1
J gene: TRBJ2-2
clone size: many

CDR3 DNA: TGTGCCATCAGTGAGCTTTTTGACAGGGTACATGGCAATGAGCAGTTCTTC
CDR3 protein: CAISELFDRVHGNEQFF
V gene: TRBV10-3
D gene: TRBD1
J gene: TRBJ2-1
clone size: .

CDR3 DNA: TGCAGTGCTATGAATGGCCGAGCTTTCTTT
CDR3 protein: CSAMNGRAFF
V gene: TRBV20-1
D gene: .
J gene: TRBJ1-1
clone size: .

CDR3 DNA: TGTGCCAGCAGTTGGACAGGGGTGAACTATGGCTACACCTTC
CDR3 protein: CASSWTGVNYGYTF
V gene: TRBV6-2/TRBV6-3
D gene: TRBD1
J gene: TRBJ1-2
clone size: few

CDR3 DNA: TGTGCCAGCAGCCCGCGGACAGGGGTCATGAACACTGAAGCTTTCTTT
CDR3 protein: CASSPRTGVMNTEAFF
V gene: TRBV5-5
D gene: TRBD1
J gene: TRBJ1-1
clone size: .

CDR3 DNA: TGTGCCAGCAGCCCCCCTAGCCACAATGAGCAGTTCTTC
CDR3 protein: CASSPPSHNEQFF
V gene: TRBV9
D gene: .
J gene: TRBJ2-1
clone size: .